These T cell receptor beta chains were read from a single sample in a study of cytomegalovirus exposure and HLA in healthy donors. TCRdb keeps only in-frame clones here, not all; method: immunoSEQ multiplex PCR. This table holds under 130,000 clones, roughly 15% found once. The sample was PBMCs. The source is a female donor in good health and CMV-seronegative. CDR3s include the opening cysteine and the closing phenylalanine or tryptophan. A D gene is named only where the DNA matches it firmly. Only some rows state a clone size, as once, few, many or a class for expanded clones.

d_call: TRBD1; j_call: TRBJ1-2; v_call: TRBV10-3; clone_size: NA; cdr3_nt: TGTGCCATCAGCGAGACAGGGGAAAGAATCTATGGCTACACCTTC; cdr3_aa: CAISETGERIYGYTF
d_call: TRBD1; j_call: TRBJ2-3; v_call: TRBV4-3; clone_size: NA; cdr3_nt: TGCGCCAGCAGCCAAGAAGGGACAGGAACAGATACGCAGTATTTT; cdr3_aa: CASSQEGTGTDTQYF
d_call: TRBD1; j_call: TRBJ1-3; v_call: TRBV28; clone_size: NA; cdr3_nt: TGTGCCAGCACCACGGACAGGGAGATGCTAAACACCATATATTTT; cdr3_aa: CASTTDREMLNTIYF
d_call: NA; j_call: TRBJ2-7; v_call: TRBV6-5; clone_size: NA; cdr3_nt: TGTGCCAGCAGTTATTTGGCATCCTACGAGCAGTACTTC; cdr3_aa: CASSYLASYEQYF
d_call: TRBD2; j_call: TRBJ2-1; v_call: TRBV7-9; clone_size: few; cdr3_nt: TGTGCCAGCAGCTTAAAGGCCGGGACTAGTGTCCCGAATGAGCAGTTCTTC; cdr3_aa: CASSLKAGTSVPNEQFF
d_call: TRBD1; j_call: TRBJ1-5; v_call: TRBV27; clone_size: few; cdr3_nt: TGTGCCAGCAGTTTACAGGGGGGAGTCAATCAGCCCCAGCATTTT; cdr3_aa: CASSLQGGVNQPQHF
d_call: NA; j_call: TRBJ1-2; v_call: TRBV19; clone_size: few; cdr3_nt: TGTGCCAGTAGTATCCTGCCCACCGCGGGGGGCTATGGCTACACCTTC; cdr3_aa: CASSILPTAGGYGYTF
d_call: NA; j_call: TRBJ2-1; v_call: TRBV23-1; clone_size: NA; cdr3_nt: TGCGCCAGCAGGGACAGTTCGACCTACAATGAGCAGTTCTTC; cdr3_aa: CASRDSSTYNEQFF
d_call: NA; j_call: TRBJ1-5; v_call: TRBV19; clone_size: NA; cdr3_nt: TGTGCCAGTAGTACCGGACAGTTCATTAATCAGCCCCAGCATTTT; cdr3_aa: CASSTGQFINQPQHF
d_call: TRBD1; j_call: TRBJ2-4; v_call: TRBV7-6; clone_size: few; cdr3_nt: TGTGCCAGCAGCTTTCCGGGACAGGGAGGTTTAAACATTCAGTACTTC; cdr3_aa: CASSFPGQGGLNIQYF
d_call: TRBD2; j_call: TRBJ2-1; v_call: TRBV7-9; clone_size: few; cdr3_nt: TGTGCCAGCAGCTTTAGCGGGGGAGGGCACAATGAGCAGTTCTTC; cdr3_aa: CASSFSGGGHNEQFF
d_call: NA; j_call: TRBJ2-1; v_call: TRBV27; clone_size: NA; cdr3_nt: TGTGCCAGCAGTTGGGCAGGCAGGAATGAGCAGTTCTTC; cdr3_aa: CASSWAGRNEQFF
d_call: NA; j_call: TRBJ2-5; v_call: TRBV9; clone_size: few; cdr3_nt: TGTGCCAGCAGCGTGGAGCCACAAATACAAGAGACCCAGTACTTC; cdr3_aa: CASSVEPQIQETQYF
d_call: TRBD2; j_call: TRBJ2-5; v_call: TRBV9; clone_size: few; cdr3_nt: TGTGCCAGCAGCGTGACTAGCGGGAGCGTGGAGACCCAGTACTTC; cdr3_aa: CASSVTSGSVETQYF
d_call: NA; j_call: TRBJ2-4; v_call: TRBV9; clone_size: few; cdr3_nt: TGTGCCAGCAGCGTAGGCCTGCCCGGGGGCATTCAGTACTTC; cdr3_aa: CASSVGLPGGIQYF
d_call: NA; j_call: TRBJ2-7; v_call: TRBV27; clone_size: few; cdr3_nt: TGTGCCAGCAGTTTTGCCCAACCCGGACAGTACGAGCAGTACTTC; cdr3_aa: CASSFAQPGQYEQYF
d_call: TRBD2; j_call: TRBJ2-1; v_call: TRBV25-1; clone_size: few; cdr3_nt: TGTGCCAGCAGTGATGCGGGAGACTACAATGAGCAGTTCTTC; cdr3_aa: CASSDAGDYNEQFF
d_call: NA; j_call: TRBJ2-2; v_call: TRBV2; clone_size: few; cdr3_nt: TGTGCCAGCTTGGGCGAAGGCAGGCTGTTTTTT; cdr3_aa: CASLGEGRLFF
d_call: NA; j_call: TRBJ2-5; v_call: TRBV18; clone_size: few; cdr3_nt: TGTGCCAGCTCACCGCGGGAGACCCAGTACTTC; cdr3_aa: CASSPRETQYF
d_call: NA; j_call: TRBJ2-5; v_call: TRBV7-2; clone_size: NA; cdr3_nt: TGTGCCAGCAGCTCGAGGGCCGGGGAGACCCAGTACTTC; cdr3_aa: CASSSRAGETQYF
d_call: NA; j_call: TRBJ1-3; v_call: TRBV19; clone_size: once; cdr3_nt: TGTGCCAGTAGACAGGGTCCAGCTGGAAACACCATATATTTT; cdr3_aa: CASRQGPAGNTIYF
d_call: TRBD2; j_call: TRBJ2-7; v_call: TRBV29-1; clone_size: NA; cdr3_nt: TGCAGCATATCCACGGGGGGGGGCTACGAGCAGTACTTC; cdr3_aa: CSISTGGGYEQYF
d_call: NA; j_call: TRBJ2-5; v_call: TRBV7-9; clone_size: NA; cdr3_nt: TGTGCCAGCAGCTTGGCTAGGGGCCAAGAGACCCAGTACTTC; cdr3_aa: CASSLARGQETQYF
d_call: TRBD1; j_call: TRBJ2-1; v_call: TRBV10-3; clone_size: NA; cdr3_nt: TGTGCCATCAGAAGGACAGGGGAAAATGAGCAGTTCTTC; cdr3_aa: CAIRRTGENEQFF
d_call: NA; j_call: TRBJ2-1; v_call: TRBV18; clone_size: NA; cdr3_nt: TGTGCCAGCTCACCGGCCACAGGAGCGTACAATGAGCAGTTCTTC; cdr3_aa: CASSPATGAYNEQFF
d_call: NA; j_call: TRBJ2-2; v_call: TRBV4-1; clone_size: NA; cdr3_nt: TGCGCCAGCAGCCAAGATCCGGCCAGGCTAACCGGGGAGCTGTTTTTT; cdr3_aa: CASSQDPARLTGELFF
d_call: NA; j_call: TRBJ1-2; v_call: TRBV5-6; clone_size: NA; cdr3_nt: TGTGCCAGCAGCCTGCGAGGGTTTGGCTACACCTTC; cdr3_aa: CASSLRGFGYTF
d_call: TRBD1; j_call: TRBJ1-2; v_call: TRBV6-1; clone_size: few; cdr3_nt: TGTGCCAGCAGTGACCCGATTTCCGGGACAGGGTGGGCCGACTATGGCTACACCTTC; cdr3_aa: CASSDPISGTGWADYGYTF
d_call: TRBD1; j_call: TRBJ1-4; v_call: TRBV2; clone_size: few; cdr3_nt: TGTGCCAGTCAAAAGGGACAGGTCTTTTTT; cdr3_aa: CASQKGQVFF
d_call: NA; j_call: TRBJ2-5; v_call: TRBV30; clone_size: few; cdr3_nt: TGTGCCTGGGGACAGAGACAAGAGACCCAGTACTTC; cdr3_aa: CAWGQRQETQYF
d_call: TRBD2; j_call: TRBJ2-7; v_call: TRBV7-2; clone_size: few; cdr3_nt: TGTGCCAGCAGCTTGGATCAGCCGGGACTAGCGGATTACGAGCAGTACTTC; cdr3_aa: CASSLDQPGLADYEQYF
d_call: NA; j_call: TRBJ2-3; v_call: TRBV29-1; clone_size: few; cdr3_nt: TGCAGCGTTGGAGCAGGCACTAGCACAGATACGCAGTATTTT; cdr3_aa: CSVGAGTSTDTQYF
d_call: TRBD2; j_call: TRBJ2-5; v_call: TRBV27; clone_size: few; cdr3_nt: TGTGCCAGCAGTTTAGGGACTAGCGGACAAGAGACCCAGTACTTC; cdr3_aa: CASSLGTSGQETQYF
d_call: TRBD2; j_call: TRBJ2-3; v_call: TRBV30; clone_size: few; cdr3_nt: TGTGCCTGGCGGGGGGCAGATACGCAGTATTTT; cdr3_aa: CAWRGADTQYF